The clone carrying this TCR beta chain appeared once. Its antigen is currently unknown. The sample is drawn from a study of graft-versus-host responses after intestinal transplantation. As for the study in general: Anti-thymocyte globulin was used for induction in all recipients, who then took tacrolimus and steroids for around 3 years. Findings of the study overall: The marrow of recipients harbored GvH clones, and ileum or blood showed some of them first.

TCRdb's table, derived via immunoSEQ multiplex PCR, lists solely in-frame clones and lacks some. The sample includes fewer than 120,000 clones, roughly 93% of them seen just once. Germline V gene lookup returns CDR1 MGHDK and CDR2 SYGVNS. The CDR3 runs 13 residues. V trimming: 2 bases; J trimming: 7 bases; junction bases outside the gene matches: 5. The sample in question was unstimulated CD8+ T cells sorted from spleen or lymph node cells, obtained before intestinal transplant. The chain combines TRBV25-1 with TRBJ2-7, with 7 bases aligning to TRBD2. The clonotype originates from a human donor who received an intestinal transplant. The CDR3 loop reads CASSEAGVWEQYF. In DNA, the CDR3 is TGTGCCAGCAGTGAAGCGGGGGTGTGGGAGCAGTACTTC.